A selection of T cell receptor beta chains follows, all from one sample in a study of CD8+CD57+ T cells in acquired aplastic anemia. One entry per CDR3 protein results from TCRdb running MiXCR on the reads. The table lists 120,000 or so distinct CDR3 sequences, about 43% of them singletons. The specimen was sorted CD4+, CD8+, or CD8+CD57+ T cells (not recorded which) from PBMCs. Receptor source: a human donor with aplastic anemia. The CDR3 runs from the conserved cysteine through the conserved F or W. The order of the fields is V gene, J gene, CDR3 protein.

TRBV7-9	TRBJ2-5	CASSRQRGGRETQYF
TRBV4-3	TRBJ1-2	CASSQEGGQGSIYGYTF
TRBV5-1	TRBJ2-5	CASSLSEGTQYF
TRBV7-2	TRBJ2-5	CASSLRGHSETQYF
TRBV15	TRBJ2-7	CATSRGTGWRFDEQYF
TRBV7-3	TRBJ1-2	CASRSGGTDEGYTF
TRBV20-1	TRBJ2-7	CSARDWQDYEQYF
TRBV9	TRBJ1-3	CASSVGISEVGNTIYF
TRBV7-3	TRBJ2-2	CASSPFGTSGELFF
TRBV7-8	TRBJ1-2	CASSLEGSGVYGYTF
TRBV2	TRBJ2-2	CASRSAGYTGELFF
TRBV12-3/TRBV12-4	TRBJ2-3	CASSFFRGTDTQYF
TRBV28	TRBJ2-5	CASSFRGGQETQYF
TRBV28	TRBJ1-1	CASGRAEAFF
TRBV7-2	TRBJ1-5	CASSLQGRRNQPQHF
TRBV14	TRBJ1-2	CASSQEGRGQGGYTF
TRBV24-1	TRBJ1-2	CATSDLSGNGYTF
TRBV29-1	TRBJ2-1	CSVNVGTYEQFF
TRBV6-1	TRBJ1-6	CASSRGTGMSSYNSPLHF
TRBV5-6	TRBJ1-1	CASSLGQIEAFF
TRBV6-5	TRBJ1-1	CASSRGAIGEAFF
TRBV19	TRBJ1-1	CASSRQTSLEAFF
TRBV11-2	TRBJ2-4	CASSSRQGTAKNIQYF
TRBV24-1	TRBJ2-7	CASSPGTGGNEQYF
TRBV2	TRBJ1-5	CASSHPTGDVGNQPQHF
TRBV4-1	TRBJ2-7	CASSQGQGANYEQYF
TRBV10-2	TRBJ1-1	CASSDQIRGTEAFF
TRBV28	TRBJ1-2	CASSLGLNYGYTF
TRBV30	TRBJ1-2	CAWSVAGVNYGYTF
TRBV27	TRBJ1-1	CASSLGWGRTEAFF
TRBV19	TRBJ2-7	CASCIEGNLYEQYF
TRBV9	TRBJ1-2	CASIVGPSYSGYTF
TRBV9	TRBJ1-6	CASSGQIDNSPLHF
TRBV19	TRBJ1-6	CAWIQGYPNSPLHF
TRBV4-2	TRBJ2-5	CASSQERYSRTSVQETQYF
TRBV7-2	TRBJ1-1	CASRQFTEAFF
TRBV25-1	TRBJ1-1	CASSEYGTGERGTEAFF
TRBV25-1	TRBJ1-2	CASKAYTANYGYTF
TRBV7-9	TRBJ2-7	CASSLDSRYEQYF
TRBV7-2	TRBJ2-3	CASSPQALSGWGAQYF
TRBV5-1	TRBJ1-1	CAGRRGTRQTEQNEAFF
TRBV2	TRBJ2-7	CASSATAGTRGEQYF
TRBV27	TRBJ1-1	CASARTGGWDSLSNTEAFF
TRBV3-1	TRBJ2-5	CASSRLAGTRRGTQYF
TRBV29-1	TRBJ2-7	CSVPKEGAGEQYF
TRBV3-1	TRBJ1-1	CASSHPGGGTEAFF
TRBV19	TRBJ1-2	CASSSGQALYGYTF
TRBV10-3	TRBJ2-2	CATNPGRNTGELFF
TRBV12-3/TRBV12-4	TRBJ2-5	CASSLEVAGGRFQETQYF
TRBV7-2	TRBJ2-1	CASSWTSGGVSYNEQFF
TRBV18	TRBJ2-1	CASSPPGQGIGNEQFF
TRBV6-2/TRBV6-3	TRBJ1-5	CASSPQGLSNQPQHF
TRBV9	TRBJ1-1	CASSVDGIGTEAFF
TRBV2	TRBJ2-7	CASTYRDEYEQYF